In its sample, the clone carrying this T cell receptor (beta chain) was seen once. This record belongs to a study of cytotoxic CD8 clonotypes in ibrutinib-treated CLL. Across the study: Around 25 partial and 2 complete responses; at median about 63 months, about 14 remitted, around 12 progressed.

The CDR3 extends over 11 amino acids. Germline CDR1 SQVTM, CDR2 ANQGSEA. Between the trimmed V and J ends, which lost 5 bases and 7 bases, there was a span of 11 bases. Cryopreserved PBMCs yielded roughly 2.1 micrograms of genomic DNA for TCR beta libraries. Deep sequencing aimed at 1 in 200,000 to 1 in 1 million T cells' resolution. Clones were read by immunoSEQ multiplex PCR, and TCRdb kept only the in-frame ones, dropping some. The table lists hundreds of thousands of clones, around four fifths of them singletons, with over 6.5% in the top ten. This TCR came from a human donor with chronic lymphocytic leukemia. The sample here was PBMCs, taken before ibrutinib treatment. The chain carries TRBV29-1 and TRBJ1-2, with unresolved D. CDR3 sequence reads: CSVPVGFGYTF. The CDR3 coding sequence is TGCAGCGTTCCCGTGGGGTTTGGCTACACCTTC.